This passage covers 27 T cell receptor beta chains from one sample sequenced in a study of long-term antiretroviral therapy in people with HIV. It was version v3.0 of the immunoSEQ assay that was run at survey level. Using immunoSEQ multiplex PCR, the repertoire was profiled, and TCRdb retains in-frame clones only, with some absent. The sample yields around 6,500 clones, around 73% seen once. The sample in question was unsorted PBMCs, obtained 0.2 years after starting antiretroviral therapy. Every receptor here comes from a man aged 35 to 55 with HIV.

The chain is built from TRBV7-9 and TRBJ2-1, with a weak D call TRBD1 (6 bases). Germline values: CDR1 SEHNR, CDR2 FQNEAQ (reference sequence). The CDR3 contains 15 residues. V was pared by 5 bases and J by 7 bases, with 18 bases between. CDR3 residues: CASSLEVAGENEQFF. The CDR3 nucleotides are TGTGCCAGCAGCCTAGAGGTAGCAGGGGAGAATGAGCAGTTCTTC.

The V and J genes are TRBV6-6 and TRBJ2-5; weak D call: TRBD2 (7 bases). The CDR3 contains 15 residues. The V gene lost 2 bases and the J gene lost 1 base, with 11 bases spanning the gap. Germline CDR1 MNHNY, CDR2 SVGAGI (reference sequence). The CDR3 is CASSYGGGPQETQYF. CDR3 bases: TGTGCCAGCAGTTACGGGGGGGGGCCCCAAGAGACCCAGTACTTC.

In its sample, this clone was seen a few times. The J gene is TRBJ1-2, the V gene TRBV5-4; D possibly corresponds to TRBD1 (5 bases). From germline, CDR1 is SGHNT and CDR2 YYREEE (reference sequence). Trimming took off 0 bases at V and 1 base at J, with 10 bases between the two ends. This CDR3 has 15 amino acids. Here the CDR3 reads CASSLGAGSNYGYTF. CDR3 sequence (DNA): TGTGCCAGCAGCTTGGGTGCAGGGAGTAACTATGGCTACACCTTC.

This clone was picked up a small number of times. The J gene is TRBJ2-7, the V gene TRBV20-1, with unresolved D. The germline gives CDR1 DFQATT, CDR2 SNEGSKA (reference sequence). V gave up 2 bases and J gave up 5 bases, with 7 bases separating them. The CDR3 loop spans 11 amino acids. The CDR3 loop is CSARRSDEQYF. Written as DNA, the CDR3 is TGCAGTGCTAGAAGATCTGACGAGCAGTACTTC.

The J gene is TRBJ1-2, the V gene TRBV30; D is unclear. This CDR3 has 11 residues. V lost 0 bases and J 3 bases, leaving 2 bases between the germline ends. Germline V lookup: CDR1 GTSNPN, CDR2 SVGIG (reference sequence). CDR3 residues: CAWSVDYGYTF. The CDR3 DNA sequence: TGTGCCTGGAGTGTTGACTATGGCTACACCTTC.

CDR3 in DNA: TGCGCCAGCAGCCAAGCAGGGGCCGAAGCTTTCTTT. This translates into CASSQAGAEAFF. The rearrangement uses TRBV4-1 and TRBJ1-1; D might be TRBD1 (6 bases). Looked up from germline, CDR1 is MGHRA and CDR2 is YSYEKL. V was shortened by 1 base and J by 8 bases, with 8 bases between the two germline ends. CDR3 length equals 12 residues.

This chain joins TRBV19 and TRBJ1-4; D is undetermined. Germline V gene sequence: CDR1 LNHDA, CDR2 SQIVND (reference sequence). This CDR3 region has 17 residues. V dropped 5 bases and J dropped 5 bases, with 21 bases sitting between them. The CDR3 reads CASSSAGNGDKNEKLFF. In nucleotides, the CDR3 is TGTGCCAGTAGTTCAGCCGGGAATGGGGATAAGAATGAAAAACTGTTTTTT.

V is TRBV18 and J is TRBJ1-5; maybe TRBD1 (5 bases). From germline, CDR1 is KGHSH and CDR2 LQKENI. This CDR3 comprises 15 residues. The germline V and J ends were trimmed by 6 bases and 3 bases, with 15 bases remaining between them. DNA of the CDR3: TGTGCCAGCTCGGTCGGACGGGGACCCAATCAGCCCCAGCATTTT. Translation gives CASSVGRGPNQPQHF.

This clone is a singleton in its sample. The J gene is TRBJ1-1, the V gene TRBV19; D possibly corresponds to TRBD1 (5 bases). The CDR3 contains 16 residues. Trimming shortened V by 1 base and J by 5 bases, and 17 bases separated the two germline ends. Per the germline V gene, CDR1 is LNHDA and CDR2 is SQIVND (reference sequence). CDR3 sequence: CASSIGGPAQSTEAFF. CDR3 DNA sequence: TGTGCCAGTAGTATAGGGGGCCCTGCGCAGAGTACTGAAGCTTTCTTT. The full variable domain, with the rest looked up from reference TRBV19 and TRBJ1-1, is DGGITQSPKYLFRKEGQNVTLSCEQNLNHDAMYWYRQDPGQGLRLIYYSQIVNDFQKGDIAEGYSVSREKKESFPLTVTSAQKNPTAFYLCASSIGGPAQSTEAFFGQGTRLTVV.

This chain uses TRBV6-6 with TRBJ2-7; 9 nucleotides align to TRBD1. V shed 4 bases and J 6 bases; nucleotides not matched to a gene: 4. The germline V gene has CDR1 MNHNY and CDR2 SVGAGI (reference sequence). The length of the CDR3 is 13 residues. The CDR3 region has the DNA TGTGCCAGCAGTTTGGGACAGGGAGCCGAGCAGTACTTC. Protein sequence: CASSLGQGAEQYF.

The chain links TRBV5-1 to TRBJ2-5; the D is unclear. The germline V and J ends were trimmed by 3 bases and 5 bases, with 11 bases remaining between them. The V gene's germline CDR1 is SGHRS and CDR2 YFSETQ. The CDR3 loop spans 13 amino acids. The CDR3 nucleotides read TGCGCCAGCAGCTCGGCCGGATACGAGACCCAGTACTTC. Protein sequence: CASSSAGYETQYF.

The chain combines TRBV7-8 with TRBJ1-2, with TRBD1 matching over 10 bases. Germline V gives CDR1 SGHVS, CDR2 FQNEAQ. V was clipped by 3 bases and J by 9 bases; unmatched bases: 4. This CDR3 is built from 13 residues. CDR3 residues: CASSFGTGDRYTF. The CDR3, as DNA: TGTGCCAGCAGCTTCGGGACAGGGGATCGCTACACCTTC. Based on the CDR3 plus reference TRBV7-8 and TRBJ1-2, the full variable domain is GAGVSQSPRYKVAKRGQDVALRCDPISGHVSLFWYQQALGQGPEFLTYFQNEAQLDKSGLPSDRFFAERPEGSVSTLKIQRTQQEDSAVYLCASSFGTGDRYTFGSGTRLTVV.

This sequence joins TRBV9 and TRBJ1-1; D is uncertain. With 0 bases removed from V and 1 base from J, the gap between germline ends came to 4 bases. The CDR3 covers 13 residues. Germline-derived CDR1 and CDR2 are SGDLS and YYNGEE. CDR3 nucleotides: TGTGCCAGCAGCGTAGAACCGAACACTGAAGCTTTCTTT. Translated: CASSVEPNTEAFF.

This chain links TRBV5-1 with TRBJ2-3; maybe TRBD2 (6 bases). Germline V gene data show CDR1 as SGHRS and CDR2 as YFSETQ. The V gene lost 0 bases and the J gene lost 4 bases, with 6 bases spanning the gap. CDR3 size: 13 residues. The CDR3 region is CASSLAGADTQYF. In DNA form, the CDR3 reads TGCGCCAGCAGCTTGGCGGGGGCAGATACGCAGTATTTT.

The rearrangement links TRBV5-1 to TRBJ1-3; D call uncertain. Germline CDR1 reads SGHRS; CDR2 reads YFSETQ. This CDR3 contains 12 residues. The V gene lost 1 base and the J gene lost 2 bases, with 1 base spanning the gap. This CDR3 reads CASSLTGNTIYF. The DNA of the CDR3 is TGCGCCAGCAGCTTGACTGGAAACACCATATATTTT.

The chain has TRBV10-3 and TRBJ1-1; D uncertain. Trimming took off 0 bases at V and 1 base at J, with 6 bases between the two ends. Germline-derived CDR1 and CDR2 are ENHRY and SYGVKD. The CDR3 length is 14 residues. CDR3 nucleotides: TGTGCCATCAGTGAGTCACGGGGGAACACTGAAGCTTTCTTT. It specifies CAISESRGNTEAFF.

The gene calls are TRBV27 and TRBJ2-2; D tentatively reads TRBD1 or TRBD2 (5 bases each). The germline V gene has CDR1 MNHEY and CDR2 SMNVEV (reference sequence). The CDR3 contains 13 residues. Deletions cut 6 bases from V and 6 bases from J, with 11 bases between. In DNA, the CDR3 is TGTGCCAGCAGCCCTAGGGACCCCGGGGAGCTGTTTTTT. The encoded protein is CASSPRDPGELFF.

This chain connects TRBV29-1 to TRBJ2-3, with 9 bases that match TRBD2. J was trimmed by 4 bases and V by 1 base; bases with no gene match: 3. Germline lookup yields CDR1 SQVTM and CDR2 ANQGSEA. This CDR3 comprises 14 residues. The chain's CDR3 is CSVEVIAGADTQYF. The DNA for the CDR3 is TGCAGCGTTGAAGTAATAGCGGGGGCAGATACGCAGTATTTT.

By share of the sample, this clone is medium-sized. The V call is TRBV7-9, the J call TRBJ2-5; D remains ambiguous. The V and J ends lost 8 bases and 3 bases respectively, with 22 bases between them. This CDR3 spans 16 amino acids. CDR1 and CDR2 from the germline V gene are SEHNR and FQNEAQ (reference sequence). The CDR3 here is CASSPPLDLGKETQYF. Here the CDR3 DNA reads TGTGCCAGCTCCCCTCCCCTGGATTTGGGGAAAGAGACCCAGTACTTC.

The chain combines TRBV4-1 with TRBJ1-1, with no clear D. The CDR3 has 15 residues. Trimming removed 0 bases from V and 0 bases from J, with 8 bases in between. Per the germline V gene, CDR1 is MGHRA and CDR2 is YSYEKL. CDR3 amino acids: CASSQDDRMNTEAFF. The CDR3 coding sequence is TGCGCCAGCAGCCAAGATGACCGTATGAACACTGAAGCTTTCTTT.

The CDR3 DNA is TGCGCCAGCAGCTTCAGGGGTCTAACTAGCACAGATACGCAGTATTTT. Protein: CASSFRGLTSTDTQYF. The V call is TRBV5-1, the J call TRBJ2-3, with a tentative D call TRBD1 (6 bases). This CDR3 contains 16 residues. Between the trimmed V and J ends, which lost 2 bases and 0 bases, there was a span of 13 bases. Germline loops: CDR1 SGHRS, CDR2 YFSETQ.

The chain couples TRBV14 to TRBJ2-3; weak D call: TRBD1 (5 bases). Germline CDR1 is SGHDN and CDR2 is FVKESK. The CDR3 contains 17 residues. The V end was cut by 0 bases, the J end by 2 bases, with 15 bases between. CDR3 amino acids: CASSQDETEKFTDTQYF. The CDR3 DNA follows: TGTGCCAGCAGCCAAGACGAGACAGAGAAGTTCACAGATACGCAGTATTTT.

The rearrangement uses TRBV11-2 and TRBJ1-2; D perhaps matches TRBD1 (5 bases). CDR1 is SGHAT and CDR2 is FQNNGV in the germline V gene. V shed 0 bases and J shed 7 bases, with 21 bases lying between them. The CDR3 covers 17 residues. Here the CDR3 DNA reads TGTGCCAGCAGCTTAGATTCCGGGTTGGGGCGCGAGGTTGGCTACACCTTC. It is translated as CASSLDSGLGREVGYTF.

V gene TRBV20-1 combines with J gene TRBJ1-2; TRBD1 matches at 8 bases. Trimming took 5 bases from V and 8 from J; bases not matched to a gene: 4. CDR1 DFQATT and CDR2 SNEGSKA come from the germline V gene (reference sequence). This CDR3 is 11 amino acids long. The CDR3 DNA follows: TGCAGTGCTTGGACAGGGTTAGGCTACACCTTC. The encoded protein is CSAWTGLGYTF.

In DNA, the CDR3 is TGTGCCATCACATCAAGATCCGGGGAGCTGTTTTTT. Its translation is CAITSRSGELFF. The V and J genes are TRBV10-3 and TRBJ2-2; D unresolved. The V and J ends lost 7 bases and 6 bases respectively, with 9 bases between them. The CDR3 runs to 12 residues. Germline lookup yields CDR1 ENHRY and CDR2 SYGVKD.

V is TRBV27 and J is TRBJ2-7; D gene uncertain. From germline, CDR1 is MNHEY and CDR2 SMNVEV (reference sequence). Trimming shortened V by 2 bases and J by 2 bases, and 10 bases separated the two germline ends. The CDR3 runs to 14 residues. The CDR3 region is CASSLGTGAYEQYF. The CDR3 DNA reads as TGTGCCAGCAGTTTAGGTACTGGCGCCTACGAGCAGTACTTC.

The chain uses TRBV15 and TRBJ2-1; D perhaps matches TRBD1 (5 bases). The ends were cut back, 7 bases at V and 10 bases at J, with 17 bases in the middle. Germline-derived CDR1 and CDR2 are LNHNV and YYDKDF (reference sequence). The CDR3 loop spans 13 amino acids. The CDR3 here is CATTGYSFFEQFF. CDR3 coding DNA: TGTGCCACCACAGGGTACAGTTTCTTCGAGCAGTTCTTC.